Listed below are T cell receptor beta chains from one sample, sequenced in a study of shared clonotypes between healthy human individuals. The repertoire was sequenced with immunoSEQ multiplex PCR; TCRdb's copy has only in-frame clones and lacks some. This table has around 2.3 million clones, approximately 94% appearing once. Sequenced input: naive CD4+ T cells sorted from blood. The receptors shown here come from a man aged 18 to 29 in good health. Both conserved end residues are part of each CDR3. D genes are given only for firm matches. Clone size appears in some rows only: once, few, many, or a class for an expanded clone.

abundance,d_gene,v_gene,j_gene,CDR3aa,CDR3nt
-,-,TRBV4-3,TRBJ1-5,CASSQDHWANQPQHF,TGCGCCAGCAGCCAAGATCACTGGGCTAATCAACCCCAGCATTTT
-,-,TRBV6-1,TRBJ2-7,CASRPGDITYEQYF,TGTGCCAGCAGGCCCGGGGACATCACCTACGAGCAGTACTTC
-,TRBD1,TRBV6-5,TRBJ1-2,CASSYPTGSGYTF,TGTGCCAGCAGTTACCCGACAGGGTCTGGCTACACCTTC
-,TRBD1,TRBV2,TRBJ2-3,CASRRGQSTDTQYF,TGTGCCAGCCGTAGGGGGCAGAGCACAGATACGCAGTATTTT
few,TRBD1,TRBV6-1,TRBJ2-2,CASSGRTGHTGELFF,TGTGCCAGCAGTGGTCGGACAGGGCACACCGGGGAGCTGTTTTTT
-,-,TRBV5-1,TRBJ2-3,CASSGGVGDTQYF,TGCGCCAGCAGCGGGGGAGTTGGAGATACGCAGTATTTT
-,-,TRBV11-2,TRBJ1-3,CASSLTDNSGNTIYF,TGTGCCAGCAGCTTGACAGACAACTCTGGAAACACCATATATTTT
once,-,TRBV11-2,TRBJ1-2,CASSLGPGSYYGYTF,TGTGCCAGCAGCTTAGGTCCAGGGTCCTACTATGGCTACACCTTC
-,TRBD1,TRBV7-8,TRBJ1-3,CASSFGTGVTNTIYF,TGTGCCAGCAGCTTCGGGACAGGAGTTACAAACACCATATATTTT
-,-,TRBV6-1,TRBJ1-4,CASSEHDREKLFF,TGTGCCAGCAGTGAACATGACCGGGAAAAACTGTTTTTT
-,-,TRBV9,TRBJ2-5,CASSGSGTSETQYF,TGTGCCAGCTCGGGGTCAGGGACGTCAGAGACCCAGTACTTC
-,TRBD2,TRBV11-3,TRBJ2-1,CASSLEASGGYNEQFF,TGTGCCAGCAGCTTAGAGGCTAGCGGGGGGTACAATGAGCAGTTCTTC
-,-,TRBV6-5,TRBJ2-5,CASSYVYEGLGTQYF,TGTGCCAGCAGTTACGTGTATGAGGGGTTGGGGACCCAGTACTTC
-,-,TRBV18,TRBJ1-6,CASSPLEVSPLHF,TGTGCCAGCTCACCATTGGAGGTGTCACCCCTCCACTTT
-,TRBD1,TRBV6-5,TRBJ1-1,CAANRGLNTEAFF,TGTGCCGCTAACAGGGGTTTGAACACTGAAGCTTTCTTT
-,TRBD2,TRBV2,TRBJ2-3,CASRLAGGLTDTQYF,TGTGCCAGCAGACTAGCGGGAGGATTAACAGATACGCAGTATTTT
-,-,TRBV19,TRBJ2-3,CASSRGAASTDTQYF,TGTGCCAGTAGCCGGGGAGCTGCTAGCACAGATACGCAGTATTTT
-,-,TRBV30,TRBJ1-5,CAWKLAGNQPQHF,TGTGCCTGGAAGTTAGCAGGAAATCAGCCCCAGCATTTT
-,-,TRBV5-1,TRBJ2-7,CASSLPSVEQYF,TGCGCCAGCAGCTTGCCCTCGGTGGAGCAGTACTTC
-,-,TRBV7-9,TRBJ1-2,CASSLFLTETNYGYTF,TGTGCCAGCAGCTTATTTTTAACTGAAACTAACTATGGCTACACCTTC
-,TRBD1,TRBV7-8,TRBJ1-2,CASSFTTRDRGSYGYTF,TGTGCCAGCAGCTTTACGACCCGGGACAGAGGGTCCTATGGCTACACCTTC
-,TRBD1,TRBV30,TRBJ2-7,CAWSPDRGDYEQYF,TGTGCCTGGAGTCCCGACAGGGGGGACTACGAGCAGTACTTC
-,TRBD1,TRBV5-1,TRBJ1-2,CASSSEGQVYGYTF,TGCGCCAGCAGCTCGGAGGGACAGGTCTATGGCTACACCTTC
-,TRBD2,TRBV28,TRBJ2-1,CASSRSGGATAYNEQFF,TGTGCCAGCAGCCGGAGCGGGGGGGCCACAGCCTACAATGAGCAGTTCTTC
once,TRBD1,TRBV11-2,TRBJ1-1,CASSSQGSTEAFF,TGTGCCAGCAGCTCACAGGGGAGCACTGAAGCTTTCTTT
-,-,TRBV18,TRBJ1-5,CASSPEGGPKFQPQHF,TGTGCCAGCTCACCAGAAGGCGGGCCTAAATTTCAGCCCCAGCATTTT
-,-,TRBV6-1,TRBJ2-7,CASSEQPNPTYEQYF,TGTGCCAGCAGTGAACAACCAAATCCTACCTACGAGCAGTACTTC
-,TRBD2,TRBV2,TRBJ2-1,CASSLLAGGDNEQFF,TGTGCCAGCAGTTTACTAGCGGGGGGGGACAATGAGCAGTTCTTC
-,-,TRBV13,TRBJ2-2,CASSSLGGQSKDRTGELFF,TGTGCCAGCAGTTCGCTGGGGGGGCAGTCCAAGGACCGCACCGGGGAGCTGTTTTTT
-,-,TRBV6-6,TRBJ1-1,CASSYPHGGANTEAFF,TGTGCCAGCAGTTACCCCCACGGGGGAGCGAACACTGAAGCTTTCTTT
once,TRBD1,TRBV28,TRBJ1-3,CASSFKGQLSSGNTIYF,TGTGCCAGCAGTTTTAAGGGACAGCTATCCTCTGGAAACACCATATATTTT
-,TRBD2,TRBV5-1,TRBJ2-3,CASSLDSGSTDTQYF,TGCGCCAGCAGCTTAGATAGCGGGAGCACAGATACGCAGTATTTT
-,TRBD1,TRBV18,TRBJ2-7,CASSPRGQGYEQYF,TGTGCCAGCTCACCGAGAGGACAGGGCTACGAGCAGTACTTC
-,-,TRBV4-1,TRBJ2-3,CASSQSPLDTQYF,TGCGCCAGCAGCCAATCACCCTTGGATACGCAGTATTTT
-,TRBD1,TRBV18,TRBJ2-5,CASSPPRGQGARQETQYF,TGTGCCAGCTCACCACCGCGGGGCCAGGGGGCGCGTCAAGAGACCCAGTACTTC
-,TRBD2,TRBV7-9,TRBJ2-1,CASSLGPGTSGSYNEQFF,TGTGCCAGCAGCTTAGGACCCGGGACTAGCGGGAGTTACAATGAGCAGTTCTTC
-,-,TRBV10-1,TRBJ1-2,CASSEISYGYTF,TGCGCCAGCAGTGAGATCAGCTATGGCTACACCTTC